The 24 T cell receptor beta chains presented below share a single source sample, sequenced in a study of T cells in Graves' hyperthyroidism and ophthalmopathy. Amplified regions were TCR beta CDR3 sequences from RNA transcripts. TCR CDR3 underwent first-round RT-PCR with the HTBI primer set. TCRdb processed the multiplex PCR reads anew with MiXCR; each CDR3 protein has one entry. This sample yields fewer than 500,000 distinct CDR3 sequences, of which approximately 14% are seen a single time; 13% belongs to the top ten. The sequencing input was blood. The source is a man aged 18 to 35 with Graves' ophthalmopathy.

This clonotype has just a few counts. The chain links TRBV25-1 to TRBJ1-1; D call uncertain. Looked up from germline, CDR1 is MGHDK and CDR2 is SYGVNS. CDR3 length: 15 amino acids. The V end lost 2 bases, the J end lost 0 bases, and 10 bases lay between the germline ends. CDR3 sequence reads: CASSERALVNTEAFF. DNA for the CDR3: TGTGCCAGCAGTGAAAGGGCGCTGGTGAACACTGAAGCTTTCTTT.

The CDR3 DNA follows: TGTGCCAGCAGTGAGTCACAGGGAGGTAGCAATGAGCAGTTCTTC. Amino acid sequence: CASSESQGGSNEQFF. The V and J genes are TRBV2 and TRBJ2-1; D is possibly TRBD1 or TRBD2 (6 bases each). Germline V gives CDR1 SNHLY, CDR2 FYNNEI. Trimming shortened V by 3 bases and J by 6 bases, and 15 bases separated the two germline ends. The CDR3 runs 15 residues. Full variable domain (remainder filled in from reference TRBV2 and TRBJ2-1): EPEVTQTPSHQVTQMGQEVILRCVPISNHLYFYWYRQILGQKVEFLVSFYNNEISEKSEIFDDQFSVERPDGSNFTLKIRSTKLEDSAMYFCASSESQGGSNEQFFGPGTRLTVL.

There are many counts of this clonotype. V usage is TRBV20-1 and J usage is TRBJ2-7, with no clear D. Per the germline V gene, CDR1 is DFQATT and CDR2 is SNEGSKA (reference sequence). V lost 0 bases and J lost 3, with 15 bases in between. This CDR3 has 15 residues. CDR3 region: CSARDIEVEYYEQYF. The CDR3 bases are TGCAGTGCTAGAGATATCGAGGTAGAATACTACGAGCAGTACTTC.

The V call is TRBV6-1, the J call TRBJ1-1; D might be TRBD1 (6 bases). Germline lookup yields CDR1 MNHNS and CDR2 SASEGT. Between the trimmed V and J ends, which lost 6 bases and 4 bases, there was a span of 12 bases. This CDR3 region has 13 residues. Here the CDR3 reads CASRTRGTTEAFF. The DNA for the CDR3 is TGTGCCAGCAGAACCAGGGGAACCACTGAAGCTTTCTTT.

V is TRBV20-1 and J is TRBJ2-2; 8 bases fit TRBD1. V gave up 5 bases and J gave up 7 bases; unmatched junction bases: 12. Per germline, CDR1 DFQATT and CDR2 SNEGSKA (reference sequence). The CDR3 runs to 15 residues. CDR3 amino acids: CSARDRNGWGGELFF. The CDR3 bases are TGCAGTGCTCGGGACAGGAACGGCTGGGGCGGGGAGCTGTTTTTT.

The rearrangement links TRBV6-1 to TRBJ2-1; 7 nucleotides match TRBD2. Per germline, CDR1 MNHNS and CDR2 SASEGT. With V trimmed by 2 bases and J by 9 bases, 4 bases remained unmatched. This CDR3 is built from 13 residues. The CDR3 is CASSERTSGEQFF. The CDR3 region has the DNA TGTGCCAGCAGTGAACGGACTAGTGGTGAGCAGTTCTTC.

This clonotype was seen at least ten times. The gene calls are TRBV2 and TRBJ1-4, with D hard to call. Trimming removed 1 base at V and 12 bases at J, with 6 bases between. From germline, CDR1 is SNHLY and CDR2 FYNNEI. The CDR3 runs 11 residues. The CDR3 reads CASSEDVELFF. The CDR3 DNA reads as TGTGCCAGCAGTGAAGACGTGGAACTGTTTTTT.

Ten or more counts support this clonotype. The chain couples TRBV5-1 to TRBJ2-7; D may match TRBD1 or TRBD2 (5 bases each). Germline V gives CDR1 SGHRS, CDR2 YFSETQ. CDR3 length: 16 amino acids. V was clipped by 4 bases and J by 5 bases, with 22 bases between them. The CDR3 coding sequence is TGCGCCAGCAGCGGCCGGGACCTTAAAATCCCCCACGAGCAGTACTTC. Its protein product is CASSGRDLKIPHEQYF.

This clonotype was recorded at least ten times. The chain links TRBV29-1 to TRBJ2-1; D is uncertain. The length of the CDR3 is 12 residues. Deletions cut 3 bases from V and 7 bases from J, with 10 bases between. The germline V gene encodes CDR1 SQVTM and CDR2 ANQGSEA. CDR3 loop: CSVEFSQNEQFF. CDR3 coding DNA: TGCAGCGTTGAGTTTAGCCAGAATGAGCAGTTCTTC.

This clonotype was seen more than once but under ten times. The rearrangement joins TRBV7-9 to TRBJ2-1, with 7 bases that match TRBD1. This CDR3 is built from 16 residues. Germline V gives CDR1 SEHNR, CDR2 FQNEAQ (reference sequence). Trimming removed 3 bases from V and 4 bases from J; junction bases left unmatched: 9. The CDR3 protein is CASSFADRDPYNEQFF. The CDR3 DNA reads TGTGCCAGCAGCTTTGCCGACAGGGACCCTTACAATGAGCAGTTCTTC.

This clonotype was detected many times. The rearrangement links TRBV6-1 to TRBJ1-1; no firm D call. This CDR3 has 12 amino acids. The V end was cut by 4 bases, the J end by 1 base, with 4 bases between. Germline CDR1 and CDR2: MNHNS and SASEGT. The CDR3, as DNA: TGTGCCAGCAGTGGACAGAACACTGAAGCTTTCTTT. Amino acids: CASSGQNTEAFF.

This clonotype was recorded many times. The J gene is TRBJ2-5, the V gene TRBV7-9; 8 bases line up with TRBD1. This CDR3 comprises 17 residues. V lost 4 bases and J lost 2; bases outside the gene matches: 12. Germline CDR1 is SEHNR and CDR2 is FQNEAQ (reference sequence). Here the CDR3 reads CASSYITVGQGQETQYF. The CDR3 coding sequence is TGTGCCAGCAGCTATATCACCGTAGGACAGGGACAAGAGACCCAGTACTTC.

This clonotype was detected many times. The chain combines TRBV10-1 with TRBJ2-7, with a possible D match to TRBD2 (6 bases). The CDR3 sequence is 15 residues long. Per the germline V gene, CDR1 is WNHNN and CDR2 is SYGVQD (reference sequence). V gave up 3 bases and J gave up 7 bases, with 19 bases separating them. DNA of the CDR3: TGCGCCAGCAGTGATGCTGGACTGGCCCGGGGGGAGCAGTACTTC. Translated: CASSDAGLARGEQYF.

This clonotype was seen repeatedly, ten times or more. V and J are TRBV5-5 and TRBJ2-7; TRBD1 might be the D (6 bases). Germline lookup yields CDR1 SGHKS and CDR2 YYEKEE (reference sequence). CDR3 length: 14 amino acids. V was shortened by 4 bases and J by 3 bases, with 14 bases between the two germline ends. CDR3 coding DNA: TGTGCCAGCAGCGTACCGACAGGAATCTACGAGCAGTACTTC. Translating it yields CASSVPTGIYEQYF.

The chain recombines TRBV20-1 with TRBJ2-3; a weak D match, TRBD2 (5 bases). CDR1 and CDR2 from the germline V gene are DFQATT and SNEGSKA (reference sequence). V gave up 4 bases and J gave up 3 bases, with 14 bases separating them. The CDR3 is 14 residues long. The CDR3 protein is CSATLRPGTDTQYF. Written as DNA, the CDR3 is TGCAGTGCTACTCTCCGGCCGGGAACAGATACGCAGTATTTT.

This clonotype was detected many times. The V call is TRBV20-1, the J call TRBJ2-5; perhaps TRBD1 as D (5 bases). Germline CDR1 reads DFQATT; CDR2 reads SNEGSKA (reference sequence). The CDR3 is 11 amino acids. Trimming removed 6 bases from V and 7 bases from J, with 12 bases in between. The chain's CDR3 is CSASRAGTQYF. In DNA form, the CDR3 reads TGCAGTGCGTCCAGGGCCGGGACCCAGTACTTC.

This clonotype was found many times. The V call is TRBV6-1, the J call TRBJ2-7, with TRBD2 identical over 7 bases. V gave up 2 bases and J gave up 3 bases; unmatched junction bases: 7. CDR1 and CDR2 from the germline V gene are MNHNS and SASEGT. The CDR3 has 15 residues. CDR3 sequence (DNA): TGTGCCAGCAGTGAATATTTGGGGGAGGGCTACGAGCAGTACTTC. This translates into CASSEYLGEGYEQYF.

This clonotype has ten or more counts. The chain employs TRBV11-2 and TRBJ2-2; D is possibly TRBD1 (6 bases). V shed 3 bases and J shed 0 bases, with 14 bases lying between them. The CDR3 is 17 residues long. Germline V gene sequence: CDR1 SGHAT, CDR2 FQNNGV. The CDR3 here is CASSFYMDRSNTGELFF. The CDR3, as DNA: TGTGCCAGCAGCTTCTACATGGACAGATCGAACACCGGGGAGCTGTTTTTT.

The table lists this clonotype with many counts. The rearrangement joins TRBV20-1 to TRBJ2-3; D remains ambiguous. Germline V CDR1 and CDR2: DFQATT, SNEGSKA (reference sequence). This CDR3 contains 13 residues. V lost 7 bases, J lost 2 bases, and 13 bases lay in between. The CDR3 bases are TGCAGTGTCCCCCCCACAACCACAGATACGCAGTATTTT. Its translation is CSVPPTTTDTQYF.

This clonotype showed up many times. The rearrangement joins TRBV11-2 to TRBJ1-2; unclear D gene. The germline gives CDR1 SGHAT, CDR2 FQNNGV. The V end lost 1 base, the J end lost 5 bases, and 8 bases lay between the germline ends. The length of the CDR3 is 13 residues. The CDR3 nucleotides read TGTGCCAGCAGCTTAGCCCCCGGGTATGGCTACACCTTC. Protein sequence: CASSLAPGYGYTF.

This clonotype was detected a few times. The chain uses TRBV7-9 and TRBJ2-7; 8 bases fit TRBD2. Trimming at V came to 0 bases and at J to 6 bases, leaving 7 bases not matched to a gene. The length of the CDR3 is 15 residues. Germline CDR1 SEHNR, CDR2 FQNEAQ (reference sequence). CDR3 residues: CASSLAGSGGLEQYF. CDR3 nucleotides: TGTGCCAGCAGCTTAGCGGGGTCGGGAGGGCTCGAGCAGTACTTC.

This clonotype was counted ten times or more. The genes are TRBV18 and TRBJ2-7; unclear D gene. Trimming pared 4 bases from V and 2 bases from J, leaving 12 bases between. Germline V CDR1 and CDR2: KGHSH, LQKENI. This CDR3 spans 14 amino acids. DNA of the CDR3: TGTGCCAGCTCACATTCCGGGTTCCCCTACGAGCAGTACTTC. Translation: CASSHSGFPYEQYF.

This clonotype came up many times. The CDR3, as DNA: TGCGCCAGCAGCCCGACTAGCGGGAGGGCCCTCTACAATGAGCAGTTCTTC. This codes for CASSPTSGRALYNEQFF. The chain joins TRBV5-1 to TRBJ2-1; the match to TRBD2 covers 14 bases. This CDR3 comprises 17 residues. CDR1 and CDR2 (germline): SGHRS, YFSETQ. Trimming removed 4 bases from V and 3 bases from J; junction bases left unmatched: 6.

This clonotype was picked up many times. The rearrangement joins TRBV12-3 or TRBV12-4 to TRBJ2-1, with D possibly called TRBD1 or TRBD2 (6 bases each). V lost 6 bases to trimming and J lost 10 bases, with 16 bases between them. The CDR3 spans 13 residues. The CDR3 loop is CASSLRGPQEQFF. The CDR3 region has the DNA TGTGCCAGCAGCCTTCGGGGGCCTCAGGAGCAGTTCTTC.